This TCR beta chain emerged from a study of CD8 T cells in Susac syndrome. General study findings and limits: In Susac patients, clonal expansion was not detected in CD4+ cells.

Regarding this clonotype: Its specificity is unknown.

The RNA, 0.5 to 1 ug, was put through reverse transcription using random hexamers. TCRdb re-called the immunoSEQ multiplex PCR reads with MiXCR, one entry per CDR3 protein. The sample shows more than 200,000 distinct CDR3 sequences, approximately 94% of them seen only once. Germline V gene sequence: CDR1 DFQATT, CDR2 SNEGSKA (reference sequence). The CDR3 is made up of 14 amino acids. The V segment lost 4 bases and the J segment 7 bases; nucleotides outside the gene matches: 12. This sequence joins TRBV20-1 and TRBJ2-7; 8 nucleotides agree with TRBD2. This sequence originates from a human donor with Susac syndrome. The sequencing input was CD4+ T cells from PBMCs. The CDR3 sequence is CSAKEWRGVREQYF. The CDR3 nucleotides read TGCAGTGCTAAGGAGTGGCGGGGGGTGAGGGAGCAGTACTTC.